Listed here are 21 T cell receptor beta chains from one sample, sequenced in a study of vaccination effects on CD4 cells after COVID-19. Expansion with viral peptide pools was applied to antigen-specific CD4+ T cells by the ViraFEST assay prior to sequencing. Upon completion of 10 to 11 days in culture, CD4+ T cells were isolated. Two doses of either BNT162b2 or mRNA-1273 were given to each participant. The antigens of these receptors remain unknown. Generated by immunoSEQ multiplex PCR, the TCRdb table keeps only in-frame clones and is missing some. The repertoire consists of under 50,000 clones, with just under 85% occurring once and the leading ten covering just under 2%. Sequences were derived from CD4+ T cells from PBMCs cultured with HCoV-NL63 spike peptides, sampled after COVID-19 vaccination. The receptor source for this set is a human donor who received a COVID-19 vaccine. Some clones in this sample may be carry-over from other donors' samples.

The CDR3 sequence: CSVEMRNQAFF. The CDR3, as DNA: TGCAGCGTTGAAATGAGGAATCAAGCTTTCTTT. V is TRBV29-1 and J is TRBJ1-1; D gene unclear. CDR3 size: 11 residues. Trimming took off 2 bases at V and 9 bases at J, with 10 bases between the two ends. Germline-derived CDR1 and CDR2 are SQVTM and ANQGSEA.

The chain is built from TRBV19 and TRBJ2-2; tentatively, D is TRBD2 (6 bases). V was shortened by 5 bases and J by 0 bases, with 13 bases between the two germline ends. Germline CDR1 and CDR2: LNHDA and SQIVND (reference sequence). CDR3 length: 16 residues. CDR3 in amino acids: CASSLGGVANTGELFF. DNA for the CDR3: TGTGCCAGTAGTCTGGGGGGTGTAGCGAACACCGGGGAGCTGTTTTTT.

The CDR3, as DNA: TGTGCCAGCAGCCTCAGATCGGGAACCGAGACCGGGGAGCTGTTTTTT. It encodes CASSLRSGTETGELFF. V is TRBV9 and J is TRBJ2-2; perhaps TRBD2 as D (5 bases). CDR3 size: 16 residues. Trimming left V 4 bases short and J 5 bases short, with 18 bases between. The V gene's germline CDR1 is SGDLS and CDR2 YYNGEE.

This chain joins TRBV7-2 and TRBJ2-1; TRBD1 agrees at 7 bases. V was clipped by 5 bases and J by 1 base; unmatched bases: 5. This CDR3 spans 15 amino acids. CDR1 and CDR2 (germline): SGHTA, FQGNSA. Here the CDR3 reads CASSVRQGSYNEQFF. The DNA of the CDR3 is TGTGCCAGCAGCGTCCGACAGGGATCCTACAATGAGCAGTTCTTC.

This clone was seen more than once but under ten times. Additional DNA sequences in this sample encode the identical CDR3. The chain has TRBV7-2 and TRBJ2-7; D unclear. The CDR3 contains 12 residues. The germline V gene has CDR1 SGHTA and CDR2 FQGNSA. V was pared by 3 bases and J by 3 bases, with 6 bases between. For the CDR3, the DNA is TGTGCCAGCAGCTTGTCTGGCTACGAGCAGTACGTC. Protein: CASSLSGYEQYV.

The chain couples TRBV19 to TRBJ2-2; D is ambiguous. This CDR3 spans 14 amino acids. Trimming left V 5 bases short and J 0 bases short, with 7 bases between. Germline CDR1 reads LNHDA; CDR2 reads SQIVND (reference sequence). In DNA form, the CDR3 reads TGTGCCAGTAGTGTCCAGGCGAACACCGGGGAGCTGTTTTTT. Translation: CASSVQANTGELFF.

This CDR3 reads CASSFSGELGNSPLHF. In nucleotides, the CDR3 is TGTGCCAGCAGCTTTTCAGGGGAGCTCGGTAATTCACCCCTCCACTTT. The chain employs TRBV5-8 and TRBJ1-6; possible D gene TRBD1, 6 bases. Trimming stripped 2 bases from V and 6 bases from J, with 15 bases between. Looked up from germline, CDR1 is SGHTS and CDR2 is YDEGEE. The CDR3 consists of 16 residues.

The CDR3 DNA reads TGTGCCACCAGTGAGGTCCCCGGGACAGGGGAGGTCACAGATACGCAGTATTTT. Translation gives CATSEVPGTGEVTDTQYF. V gene TRBV24-1 combines with J gene TRBJ2-3; 10 bases are shared with TRBD1. The CDR3 totals 18 residues. The V and J ends lost 4 bases and 2 bases, in that order; junction bases with no gene match: 11. The germline CDR1 and CDR2 sequences are KGHDR and SFDVKD.

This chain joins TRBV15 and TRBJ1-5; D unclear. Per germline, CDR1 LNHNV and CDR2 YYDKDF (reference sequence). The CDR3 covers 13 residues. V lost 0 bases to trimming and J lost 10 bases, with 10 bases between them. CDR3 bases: TGTGCCACCAGCAGAGATTCCGTTGGCCCCCAGCATTTT. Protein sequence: CATSRDSVGPQHF.

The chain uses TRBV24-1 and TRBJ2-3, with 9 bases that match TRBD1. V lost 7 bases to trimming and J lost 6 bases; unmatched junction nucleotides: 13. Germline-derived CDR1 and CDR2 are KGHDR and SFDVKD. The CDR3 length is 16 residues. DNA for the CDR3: TGTGCCACCAGCACAACAGGGGGCGGGCCTGGGGATACGCAGTATTTT. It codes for CATSTTGGGPGDTQYF.

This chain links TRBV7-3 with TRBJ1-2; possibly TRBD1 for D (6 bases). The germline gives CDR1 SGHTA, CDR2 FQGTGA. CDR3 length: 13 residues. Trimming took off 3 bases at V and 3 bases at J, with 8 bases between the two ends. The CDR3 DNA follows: TGTGCCAGCAGCTTGTACAGGGACTATGGCTACACCTTC. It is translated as CASSLYRDYGYTF.

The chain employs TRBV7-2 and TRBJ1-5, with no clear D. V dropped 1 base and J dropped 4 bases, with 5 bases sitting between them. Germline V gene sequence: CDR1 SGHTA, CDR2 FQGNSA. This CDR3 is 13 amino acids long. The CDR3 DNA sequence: TGTGCCAGCAGCTTAGATCCTAATCAGCCCCAGCATTTT. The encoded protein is CASSLDPNQPQHF.

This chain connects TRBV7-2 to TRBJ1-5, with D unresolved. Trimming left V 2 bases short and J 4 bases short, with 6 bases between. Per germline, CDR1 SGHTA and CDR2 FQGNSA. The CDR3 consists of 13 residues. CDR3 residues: CASSLRWNQPQHF. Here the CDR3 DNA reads TGTGCCAGCAGCTTACGTTGGAATCAGCCCCAGCATTTT. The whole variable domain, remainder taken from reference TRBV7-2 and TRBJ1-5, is GAGVSQSPSNKVTEKGKDVELRCDPISGHTALYWYRQSLGQGLEFLIYFQGNSAPDKSGLPSDRFSAERTGGSVSTLTIQRTQQEDSAVYLCASSLRWNQPQHFGDGTRLSIL.

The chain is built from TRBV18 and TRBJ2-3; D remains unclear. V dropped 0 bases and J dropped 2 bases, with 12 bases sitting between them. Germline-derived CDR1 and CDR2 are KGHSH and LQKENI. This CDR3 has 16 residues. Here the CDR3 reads CASSPPTGRSTDTQYF. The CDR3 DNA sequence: TGTGCCAGCTCACCACCCACCGGCCGATCCACAGATACGCAGTATTTT.

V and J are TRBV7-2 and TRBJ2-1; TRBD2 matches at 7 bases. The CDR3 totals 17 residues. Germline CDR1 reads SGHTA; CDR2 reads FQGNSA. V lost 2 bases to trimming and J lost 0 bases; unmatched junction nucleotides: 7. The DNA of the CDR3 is TGTGCCAGCAGCTTATTGGCGGGGGATCACTCCTACAATGAGCAGTTCTTC. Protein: CASSLLAGDHSYNEQFF.

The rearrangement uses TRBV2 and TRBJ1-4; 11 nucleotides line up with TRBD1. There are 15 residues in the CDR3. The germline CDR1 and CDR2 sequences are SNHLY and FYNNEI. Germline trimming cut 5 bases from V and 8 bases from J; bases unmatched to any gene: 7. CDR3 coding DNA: TGTGCCAGCAGTTGGGGACAGGGGGGAGGAGAAAAACTGTTTTTT. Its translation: CASSWGQGGGEKLFF.

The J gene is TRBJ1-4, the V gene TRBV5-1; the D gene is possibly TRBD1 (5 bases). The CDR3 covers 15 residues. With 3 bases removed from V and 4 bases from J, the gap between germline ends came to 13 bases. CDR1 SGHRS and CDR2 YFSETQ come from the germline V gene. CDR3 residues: CASSWAGTDNEKLFF. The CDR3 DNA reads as TGCGCCAGCAGCTGGGCCGGGACGGATAATGAAAAACTGTTTTTT.

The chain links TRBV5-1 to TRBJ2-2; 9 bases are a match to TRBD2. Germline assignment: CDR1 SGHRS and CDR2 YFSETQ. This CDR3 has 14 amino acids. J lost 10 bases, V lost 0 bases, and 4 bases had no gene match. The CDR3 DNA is TGCGCCAGCAGCTTGGGGCTAGCGGGGTTGGAGCTGTTTTTT. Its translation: CASSLGLAGLELFF.

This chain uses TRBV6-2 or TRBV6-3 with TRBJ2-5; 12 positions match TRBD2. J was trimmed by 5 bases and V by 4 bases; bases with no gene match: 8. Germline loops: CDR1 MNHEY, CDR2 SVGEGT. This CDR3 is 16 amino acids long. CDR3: CASSSRLAGVDETQYF. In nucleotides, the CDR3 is TGTGCCAGCAGTTCCAGACTAGCGGGGGTGGATGAGACCCAGTACTTC.

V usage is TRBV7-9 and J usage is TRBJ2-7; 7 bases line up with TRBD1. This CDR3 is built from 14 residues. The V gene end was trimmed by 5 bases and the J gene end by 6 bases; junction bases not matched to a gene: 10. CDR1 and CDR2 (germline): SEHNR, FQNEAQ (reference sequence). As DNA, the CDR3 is TGTGCCAGCAGCCTCCAGGGGGATCGGAGCGAGCAGTACGTC. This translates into CASSLQGDRSEQYV.

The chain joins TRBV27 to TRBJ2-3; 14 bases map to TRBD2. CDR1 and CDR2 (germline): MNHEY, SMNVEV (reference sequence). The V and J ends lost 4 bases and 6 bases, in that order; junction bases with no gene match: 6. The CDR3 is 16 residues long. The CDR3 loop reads CASSSGLAGVGDTQYF. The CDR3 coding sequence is TGTGCCAGCAGTTCGGGACTAGCGGGGGTTGGGGATACGCAGTATTTT.